Included here is one TCR beta chain sequence, with context. This specimen belongs to a study of radiation and T cells in renal cell carcinoma. Clones were read by immunoSEQ multiplex PCR, and TCRdb kept only the in-frame ones, dropping some. Here the sample spans over 120,000 clones, roughly 84% being singletons. This sample's time point: baseline pretreatment blood. Treatment given: 15 Gy SBRT to primary tumor, nephrectomy 4 weeks later. After SBRT, blood was collected at 2 and 4 weeks, plus baseline. This specimen was blood, taken from a patient whose treatment included radiotherapy and nephrectomy. This receptor was taken from a woman in her fifties or sixties with renal cell carcinoma.

CDR3 coding DNA: TGTGCCAGCAGACCTACAGGGGGCTACCTCCCCTATGGCTACACCTTC. It yields the protein CASRPTGGYLPYGYTF. The V call is TRBV7-2, the J call TRBJ1-2; 9 bases are shared with TRBD1. This CDR3 comprises 16 residues. With V trimmed by 6 bases and J by 4 bases, 12 bases remained unmatched. Germline loops: CDR1 SGHTA, CDR2 FQGNSA.